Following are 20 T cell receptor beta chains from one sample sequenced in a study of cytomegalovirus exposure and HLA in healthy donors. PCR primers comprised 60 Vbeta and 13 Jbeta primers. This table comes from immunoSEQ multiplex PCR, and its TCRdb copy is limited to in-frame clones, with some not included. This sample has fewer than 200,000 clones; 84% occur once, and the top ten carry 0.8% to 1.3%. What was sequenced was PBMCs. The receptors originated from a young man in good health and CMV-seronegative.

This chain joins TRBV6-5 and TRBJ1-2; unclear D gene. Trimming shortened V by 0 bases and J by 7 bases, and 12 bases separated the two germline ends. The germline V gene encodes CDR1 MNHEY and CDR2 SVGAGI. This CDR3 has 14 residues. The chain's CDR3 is CASSYSTAGIGYTF. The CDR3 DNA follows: TGTGCCAGCAGTTACTCGACGGCCGGGATTGGCTACACCTTC.

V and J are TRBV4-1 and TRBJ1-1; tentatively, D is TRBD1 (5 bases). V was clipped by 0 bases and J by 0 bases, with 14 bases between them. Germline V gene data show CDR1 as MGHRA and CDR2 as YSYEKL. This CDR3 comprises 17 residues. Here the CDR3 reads CASSQDTWTLMNTEAFF. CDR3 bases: TGCGCCAGCAGCCAAGATACGTGGACACTAATGAACACTGAAGCTTTCTTT.

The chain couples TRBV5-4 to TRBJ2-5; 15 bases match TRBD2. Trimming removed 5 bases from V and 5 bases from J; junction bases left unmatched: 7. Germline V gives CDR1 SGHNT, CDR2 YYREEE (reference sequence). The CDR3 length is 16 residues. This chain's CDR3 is CASRSGLAGGQETQYF. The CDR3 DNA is TGTGCCAGCAGATCCGGACTAGCGGGGGGGCAGGAGACCCAGTACTTC.

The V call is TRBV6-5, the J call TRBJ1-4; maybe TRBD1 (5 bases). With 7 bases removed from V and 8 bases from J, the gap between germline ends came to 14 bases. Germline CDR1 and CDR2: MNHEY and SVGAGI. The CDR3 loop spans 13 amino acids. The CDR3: CASKKRGGEKLFF. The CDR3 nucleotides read TGTGCCAGCAAAAAAAGGGGAGGAGAAAAACTGTTTTTT.

CDR3 sequence: CAWSVSRQVFLYAEQYF. The DNA for the CDR3 is TGTGCCTGGAGTGTGTCGCGGCAAGTATTCCTCTACGCAGAGCAGTACTTC. The V gene is TRBV30, the J gene TRBJ2-7; D is undetermined. The CDR3 spans 17 residues. With 0 bases removed from V and 7 bases from J, the gap between germline ends came to 25 bases. Germline V CDR1 and CDR2: GTSNPN, SVGIG (reference sequence).

In nucleotides, the CDR3 is TGTGCCAGCAGCTCCGGACAGGGAGCCTACGAGCAGTACTTC. Its protein is CASSSGQGAYEQYF. The chain combines TRBV11-2 with TRBJ2-7; 8 bases are a match to TRBD1. This CDR3 has 14 residues. V gave up 4 bases and J gave up 2 bases; unmatched junction bases: 4. Germline V gene sequence: CDR1 SGHAT, CDR2 FQNNGV.

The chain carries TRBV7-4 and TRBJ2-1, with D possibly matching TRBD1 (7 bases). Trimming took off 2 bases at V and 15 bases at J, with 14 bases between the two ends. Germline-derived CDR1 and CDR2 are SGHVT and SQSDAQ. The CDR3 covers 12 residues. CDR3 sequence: CASSLRAGGPFF. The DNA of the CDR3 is TGTGCCAGCAGCTTACGGGCAGGGGGGCCGTTCTTC.

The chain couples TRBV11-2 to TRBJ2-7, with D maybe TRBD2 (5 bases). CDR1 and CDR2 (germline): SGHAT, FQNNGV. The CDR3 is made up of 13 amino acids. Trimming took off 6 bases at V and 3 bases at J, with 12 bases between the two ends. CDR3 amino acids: CASSGGLGYEQYF. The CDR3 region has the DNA TGTGCCAGCAGTGGAGGACTGGGCTACGAGCAGTACTTC.

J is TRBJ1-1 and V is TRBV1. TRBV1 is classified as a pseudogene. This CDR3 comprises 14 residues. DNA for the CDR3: TGCACCAGCAGCCAGTATTACCGGGTTCCTGAAGCTTTCTTT. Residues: CTSSQYYRVPEAFF.

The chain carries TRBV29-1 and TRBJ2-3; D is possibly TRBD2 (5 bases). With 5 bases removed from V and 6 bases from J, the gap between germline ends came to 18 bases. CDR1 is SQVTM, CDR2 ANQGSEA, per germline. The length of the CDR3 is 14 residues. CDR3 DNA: TGCAGCGTTCCCCGAGGGCTCCCGGGGGATACGCAGTATTTT. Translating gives CSVPRGLPGDTQYF.

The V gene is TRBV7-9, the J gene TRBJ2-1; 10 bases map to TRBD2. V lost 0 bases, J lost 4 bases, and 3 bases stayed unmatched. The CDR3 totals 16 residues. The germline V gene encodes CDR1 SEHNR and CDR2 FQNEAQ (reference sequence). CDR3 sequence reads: CASSLASGGPYNEQFF. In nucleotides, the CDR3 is TGTGCCAGCAGCTTAGCTAGCGGGGGGCCATACAATGAGCAGTTCTTC.

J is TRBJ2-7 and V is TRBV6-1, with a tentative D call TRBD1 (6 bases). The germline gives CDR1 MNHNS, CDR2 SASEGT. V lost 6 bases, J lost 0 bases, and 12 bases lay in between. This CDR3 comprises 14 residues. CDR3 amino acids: CASSMAGDSYEQYF. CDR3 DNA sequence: TGTGCCAGCAGCATGGCAGGGGACTCCTACGAGCAGTACTTC.

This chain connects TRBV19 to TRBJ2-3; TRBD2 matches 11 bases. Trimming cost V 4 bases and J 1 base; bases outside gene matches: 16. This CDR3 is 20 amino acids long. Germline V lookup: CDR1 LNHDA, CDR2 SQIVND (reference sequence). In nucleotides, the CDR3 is TGTGCCAGTAGTACCCACATACGTACGTCTAGCGGGGGGCGCACAGATACGCAGTATTTT. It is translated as CASSTHIRTSSGGRTDTQYF.

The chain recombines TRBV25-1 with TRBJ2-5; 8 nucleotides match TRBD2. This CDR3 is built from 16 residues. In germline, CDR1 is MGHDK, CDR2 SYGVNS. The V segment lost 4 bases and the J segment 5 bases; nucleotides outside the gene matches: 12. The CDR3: CASSVGLSGTRETQYF. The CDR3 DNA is TGTGCCAGCAGTGTCGGTCTTAGCGGGACTCGGGAGACCCAGTACTTC.

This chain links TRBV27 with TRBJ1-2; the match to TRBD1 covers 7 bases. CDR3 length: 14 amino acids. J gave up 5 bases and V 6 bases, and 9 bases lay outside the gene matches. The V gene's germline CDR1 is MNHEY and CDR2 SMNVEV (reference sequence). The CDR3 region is CASSRDRAVYGYTF. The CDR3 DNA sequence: TGTGCCAGCAGCCGTGACAGGGCTGTTTATGGCTACACCTTC.

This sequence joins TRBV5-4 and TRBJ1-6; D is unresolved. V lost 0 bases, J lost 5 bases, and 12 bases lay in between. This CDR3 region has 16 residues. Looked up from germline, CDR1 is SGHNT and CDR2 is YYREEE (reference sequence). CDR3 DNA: TGTGCCAGCAGCTTGGCCCCCGGGAACGATAATTCACCCCTCCACTTT. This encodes CASSLAPGNDNSPLHF.

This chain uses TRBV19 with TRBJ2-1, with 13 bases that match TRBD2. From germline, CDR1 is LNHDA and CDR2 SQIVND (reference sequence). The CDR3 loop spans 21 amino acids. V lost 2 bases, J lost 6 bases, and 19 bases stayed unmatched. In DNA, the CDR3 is TGTGCCAGTAGTATAAGTGTTCCGGGACAGGGACTAGCGGGACGTCGCAATGAGCAGTTCTTC. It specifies CASSISVPGQGLAGRRNEQFF.

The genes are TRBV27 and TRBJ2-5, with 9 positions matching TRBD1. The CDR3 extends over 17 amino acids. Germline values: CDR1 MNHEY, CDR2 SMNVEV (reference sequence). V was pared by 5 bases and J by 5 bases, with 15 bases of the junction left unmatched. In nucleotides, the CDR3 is TGTGCCAGCAGTGCCCTCCCCGGGACAGGGTGGAGGGAGACCCAGTACTTC. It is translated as CASSALPGTGWRETQYF.

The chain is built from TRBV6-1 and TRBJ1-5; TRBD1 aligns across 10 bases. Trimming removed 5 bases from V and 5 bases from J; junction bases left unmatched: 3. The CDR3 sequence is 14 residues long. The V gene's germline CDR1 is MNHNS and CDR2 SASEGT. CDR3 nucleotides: TGTGCCAGCAGTTTAGGACAGGGGGATCAGCCCCAGCATTTT. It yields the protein CASSLGQGDQPQHF.

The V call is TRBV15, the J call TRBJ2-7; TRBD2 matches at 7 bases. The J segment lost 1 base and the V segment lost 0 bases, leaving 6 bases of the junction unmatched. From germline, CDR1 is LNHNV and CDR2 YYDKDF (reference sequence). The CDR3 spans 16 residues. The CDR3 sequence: CATSRDPAGASYEQYF. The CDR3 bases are TGTGCCACCAGCAGAGATCCCGCGGGAGCTTCCTACGAGCAGTACTTC.